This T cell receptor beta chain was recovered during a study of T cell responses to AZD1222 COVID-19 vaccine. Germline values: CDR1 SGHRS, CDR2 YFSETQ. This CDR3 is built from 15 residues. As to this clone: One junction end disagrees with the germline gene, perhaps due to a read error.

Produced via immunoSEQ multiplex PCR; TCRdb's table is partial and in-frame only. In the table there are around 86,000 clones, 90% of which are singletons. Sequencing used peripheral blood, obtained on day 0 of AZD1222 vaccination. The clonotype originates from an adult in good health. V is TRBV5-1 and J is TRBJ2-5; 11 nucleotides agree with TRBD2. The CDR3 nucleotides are TGCGCCAGCACCTTGGGGACTAGCGGCCAAGAGACCCAGTACTTC. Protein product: CASTLGTSGQETQYF.